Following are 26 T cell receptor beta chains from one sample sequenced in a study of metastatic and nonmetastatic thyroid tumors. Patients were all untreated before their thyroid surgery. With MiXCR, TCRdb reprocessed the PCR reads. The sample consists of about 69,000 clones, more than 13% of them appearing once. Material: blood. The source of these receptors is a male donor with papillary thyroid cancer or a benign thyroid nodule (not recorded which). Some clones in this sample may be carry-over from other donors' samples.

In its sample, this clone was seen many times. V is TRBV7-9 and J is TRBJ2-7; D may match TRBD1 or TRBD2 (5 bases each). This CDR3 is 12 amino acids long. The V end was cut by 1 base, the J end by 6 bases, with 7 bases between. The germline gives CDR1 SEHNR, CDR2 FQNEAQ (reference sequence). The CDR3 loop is CASSLEGSEQYF. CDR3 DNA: TGTGCCAGCAGCTTAGAGGGGAGCGAGCAGTACTTC. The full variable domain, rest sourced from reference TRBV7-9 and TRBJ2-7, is DTGVSQNPRHKITKRGQNVTFRCDPISEHNRLYWYRQTLGQGPEFLTYFQNEAQLEKSRLLSDRFSAERPKGSFSTLEIQRTEQGDSAMYLCASSLEGSEQYFGPGTRLTVT.

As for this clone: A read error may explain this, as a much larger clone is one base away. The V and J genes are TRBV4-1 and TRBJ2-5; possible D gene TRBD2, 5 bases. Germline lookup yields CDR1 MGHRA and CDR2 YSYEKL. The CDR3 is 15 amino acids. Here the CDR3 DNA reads TGCGCCAGCAGCCAAGTACAAGCGGTACAAGAGGCCCAGTACTTC. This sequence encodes CASSQVQAVQEAQYF.

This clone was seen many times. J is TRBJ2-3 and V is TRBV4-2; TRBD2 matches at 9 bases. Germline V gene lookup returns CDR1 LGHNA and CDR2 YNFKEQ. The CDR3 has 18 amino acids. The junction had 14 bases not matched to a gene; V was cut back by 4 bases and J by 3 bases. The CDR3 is CASSPGGLAGMGTDTQYF. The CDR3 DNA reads TGTGCCAGCAGCCCCGGGGGTCTAGCGGGAATGGGAACAGATACGCAGTATTTT.

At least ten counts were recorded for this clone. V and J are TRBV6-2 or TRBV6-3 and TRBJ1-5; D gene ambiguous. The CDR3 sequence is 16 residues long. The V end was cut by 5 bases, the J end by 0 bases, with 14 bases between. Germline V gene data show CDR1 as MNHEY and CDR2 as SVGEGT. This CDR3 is CASSLGVSYSNQPQHF. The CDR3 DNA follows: TGTGCCAGCAGTCTCGGGGTCTCCTATAGCAATCAGCCCCAGCATTTT.

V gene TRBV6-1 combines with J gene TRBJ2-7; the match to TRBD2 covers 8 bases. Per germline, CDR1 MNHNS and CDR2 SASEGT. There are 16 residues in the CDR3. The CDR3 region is CASSRNVLAALYEQYV. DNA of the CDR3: TGTGCCAGCAGTCGAAACGTACTAGCGGCCCTCTACGAGCAGTATGTC.

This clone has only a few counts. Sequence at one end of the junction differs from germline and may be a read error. CDR3 in amino acids: CASIYQGNQPQHF. The DNA of the CDR3 is TGTGCCAGCATTTACCAAGGCAACCAGCCCCAGCATTTT. This chain uses TRBV6-2 or TRBV6-3 with TRBJ1-5; no definite D call. This CDR3 contains 13 residues. Germline-derived CDR1 and CDR2 are MNHEY and SVGEGT.

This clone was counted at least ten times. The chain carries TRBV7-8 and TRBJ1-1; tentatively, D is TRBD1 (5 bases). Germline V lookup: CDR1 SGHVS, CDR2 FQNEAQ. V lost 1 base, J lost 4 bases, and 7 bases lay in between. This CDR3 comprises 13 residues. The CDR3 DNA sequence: TGTGCCAGCAGCTTAGGACAGTTCACTGAAGCTTTCTTT. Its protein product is CASSLGQFTEAFF.

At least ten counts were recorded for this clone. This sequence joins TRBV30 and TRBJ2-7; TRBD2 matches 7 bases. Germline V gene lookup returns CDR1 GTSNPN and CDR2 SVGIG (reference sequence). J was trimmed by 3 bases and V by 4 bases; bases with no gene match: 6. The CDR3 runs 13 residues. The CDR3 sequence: CAWTAGAIYEQYF. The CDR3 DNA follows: TGTGCCTGGACGGCGGGAGCGATCTACGAGCAGTACTTC.

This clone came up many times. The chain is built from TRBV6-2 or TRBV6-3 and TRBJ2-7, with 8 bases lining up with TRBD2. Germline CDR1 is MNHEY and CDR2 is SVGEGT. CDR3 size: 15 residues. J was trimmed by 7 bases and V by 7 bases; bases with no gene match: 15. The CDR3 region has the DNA TGTGCCAGCACCCAACTGGGACTAGGAGTGGAGGAGCAGTACTTC. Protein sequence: CASTQLGLGVEEQYF.

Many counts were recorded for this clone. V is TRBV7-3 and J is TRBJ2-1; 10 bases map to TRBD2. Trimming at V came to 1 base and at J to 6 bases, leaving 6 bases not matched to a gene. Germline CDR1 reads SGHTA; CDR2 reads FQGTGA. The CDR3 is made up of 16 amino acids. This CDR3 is CASSLRLAGEVNEQFF. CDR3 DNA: TGTGCCAGCAGCTTAAGGCTAGCGGGAGAGGTCAATGAGCAGTTCTTC.

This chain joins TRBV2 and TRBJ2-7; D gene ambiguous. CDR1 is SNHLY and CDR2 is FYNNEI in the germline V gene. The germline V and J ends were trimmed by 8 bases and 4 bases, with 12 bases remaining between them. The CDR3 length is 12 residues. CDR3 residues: CASVLEQYEQYV. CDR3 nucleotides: TGTGCCAGCGTGCTGGAGCAGTACGAGCAGTACGTC.

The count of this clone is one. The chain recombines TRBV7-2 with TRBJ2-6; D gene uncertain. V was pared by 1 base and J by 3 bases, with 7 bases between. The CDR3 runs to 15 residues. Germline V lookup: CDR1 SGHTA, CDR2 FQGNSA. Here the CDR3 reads CASSLEVVGANVLTF. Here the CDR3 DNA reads TGTGCCAGCAGCTTAGAGGTGGTTGGGGCCAACGTCCTGACTTTC.

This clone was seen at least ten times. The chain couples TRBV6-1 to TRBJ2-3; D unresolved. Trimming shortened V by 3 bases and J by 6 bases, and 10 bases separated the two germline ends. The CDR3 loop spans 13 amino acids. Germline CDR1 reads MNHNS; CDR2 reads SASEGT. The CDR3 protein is CASSDGFRDTQYF. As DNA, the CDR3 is TGTGCCAGCAGTGATGGTTTCCGGGATACGCAGTATTTT.

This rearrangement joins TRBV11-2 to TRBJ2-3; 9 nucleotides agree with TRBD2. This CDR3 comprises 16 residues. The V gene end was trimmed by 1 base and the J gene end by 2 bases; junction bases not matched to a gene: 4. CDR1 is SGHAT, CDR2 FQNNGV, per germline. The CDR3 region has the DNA TGTGCCAGCAGCTTAGTAGCGGGAGCGGCCACAGATACGCAGTATTTT. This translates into CASSLVAGAATDTQYF.

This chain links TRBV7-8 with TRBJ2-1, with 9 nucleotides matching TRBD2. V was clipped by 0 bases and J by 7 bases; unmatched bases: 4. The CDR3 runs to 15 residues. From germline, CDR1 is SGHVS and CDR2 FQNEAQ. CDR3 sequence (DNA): TGTGCCAGCAGCTTAGCCTGGCGGGAGGGGAATGAGCAGTTCTTC. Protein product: CASSLAWREGNEQFF.

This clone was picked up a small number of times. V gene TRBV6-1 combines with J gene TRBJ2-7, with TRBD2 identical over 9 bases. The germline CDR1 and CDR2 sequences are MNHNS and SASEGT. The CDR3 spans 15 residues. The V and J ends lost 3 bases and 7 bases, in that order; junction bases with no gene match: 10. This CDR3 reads CASSDLAGGPGEQYF. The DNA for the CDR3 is TGTGCCAGCAGTGATTTGGCGGGAGGGCCGGGGGAGCAGTACTTC.

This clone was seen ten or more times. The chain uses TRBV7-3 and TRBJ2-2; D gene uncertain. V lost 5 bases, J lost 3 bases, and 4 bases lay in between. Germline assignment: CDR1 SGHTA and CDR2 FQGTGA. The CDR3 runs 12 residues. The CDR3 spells CASSTYTGELFF. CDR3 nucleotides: TGTGCCAGCAGCACCTACACCGGGGAGCTGTTTTTT. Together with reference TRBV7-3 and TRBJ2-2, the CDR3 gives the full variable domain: GAGVSQTPSNKVTEKGKYVELRCDPISGHTALYWYRQSLGQGPEFLIYFQGTGAADDSGLPNDRFFAVRPEGSVSTLKIQRTERGDSAVYLCASSTYTGELFFGEGSRLTVL.

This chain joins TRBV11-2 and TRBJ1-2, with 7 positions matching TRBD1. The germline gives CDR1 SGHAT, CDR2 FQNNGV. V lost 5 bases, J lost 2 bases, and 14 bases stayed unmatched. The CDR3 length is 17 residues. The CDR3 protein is CASSLGHGQAENYGYTF. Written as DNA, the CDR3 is TGTGCCAGCAGCCTAGGACACGGACAGGCCGAAAACTATGGCTACACCTTC.

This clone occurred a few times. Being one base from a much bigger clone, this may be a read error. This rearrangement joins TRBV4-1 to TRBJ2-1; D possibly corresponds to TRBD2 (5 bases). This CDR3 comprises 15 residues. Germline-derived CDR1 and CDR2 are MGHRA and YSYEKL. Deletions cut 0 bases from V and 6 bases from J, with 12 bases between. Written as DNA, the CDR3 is TGCGCCAGCAGCCAAGATCGGGGTCGGGGCAATGAGCAGTTCTTC. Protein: CASSQDRGRGNEQFF.

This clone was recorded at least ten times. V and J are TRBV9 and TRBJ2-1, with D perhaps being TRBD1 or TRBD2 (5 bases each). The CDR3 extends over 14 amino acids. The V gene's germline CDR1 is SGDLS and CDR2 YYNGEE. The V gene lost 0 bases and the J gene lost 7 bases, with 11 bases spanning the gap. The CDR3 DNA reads TGTGCCAGCAGCGTAGGGGGGAGTAGGAATGAGCAGTTCTTC. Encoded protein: CASSVGGSRNEQFF.

The CDR3 spells CASSHVGGSHDQYV. The CDR3 nucleotides read TGTGCCAGCAGTCATGTCGGCGGGAGCCACGATCAGTACGTC. The chain is built from TRBV2 and TRBJ2-7; 7 nucleotides match TRBD2. The CDR3 is 14 residues long. The germline gives CDR1 SNHLY, CDR2 FYNNEI.

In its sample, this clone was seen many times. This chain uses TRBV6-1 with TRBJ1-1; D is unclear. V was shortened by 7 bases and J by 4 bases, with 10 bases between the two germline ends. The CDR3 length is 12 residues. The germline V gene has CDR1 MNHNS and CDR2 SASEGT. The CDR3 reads CASTAVGTEAFF. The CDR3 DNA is TGTGCCAGCACCGCCGTAGGCACTGAAGCTTTCTTT.

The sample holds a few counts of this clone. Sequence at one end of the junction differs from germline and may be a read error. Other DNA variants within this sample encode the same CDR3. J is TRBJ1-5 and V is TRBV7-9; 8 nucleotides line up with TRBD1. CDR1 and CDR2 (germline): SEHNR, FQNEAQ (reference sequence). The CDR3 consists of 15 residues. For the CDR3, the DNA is TGTGCCAGCAGCTCGCTGGGGGACAGGAATCAGCCCCAGCACTTT. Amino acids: CASSSLGDRNQPQHF.

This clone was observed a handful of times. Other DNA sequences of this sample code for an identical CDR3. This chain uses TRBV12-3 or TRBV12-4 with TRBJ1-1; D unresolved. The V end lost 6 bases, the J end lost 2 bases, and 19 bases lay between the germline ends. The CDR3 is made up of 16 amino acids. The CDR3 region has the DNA TGTGCCAGCAGCCCGTGGCAGACAAGTCGTAACACTGAAGCTTTCTTT. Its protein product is CASSPWQTSRNTEAFF.

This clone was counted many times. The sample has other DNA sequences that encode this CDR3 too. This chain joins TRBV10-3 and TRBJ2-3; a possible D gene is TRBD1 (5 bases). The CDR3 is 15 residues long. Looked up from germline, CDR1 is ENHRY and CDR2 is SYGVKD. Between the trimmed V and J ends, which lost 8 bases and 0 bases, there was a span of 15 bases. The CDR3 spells CAIATQGLSTDTQYF. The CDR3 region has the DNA TGTGCCATCGCGACCCAGGGTCTCAGCACAGATACGCAGTATTTT.

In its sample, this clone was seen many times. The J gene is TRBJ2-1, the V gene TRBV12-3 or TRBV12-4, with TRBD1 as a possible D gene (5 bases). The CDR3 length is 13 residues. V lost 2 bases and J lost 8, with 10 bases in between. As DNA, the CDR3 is TGTGCCAGCAGTTTAATGGGGCGCGATGAGCAGTTCTTC. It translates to CASSLMGRDEQFF.